A selection of T cell receptor beta chains follows, all from one sample in a study of T cells after yellow fever vaccination. MiXCR, applied by TCRdb to the 5' RACE reads, yields one record per CDR3 protein. The sample carries hundreds of thousands of distinct CDR3 sequences, approximately 13% recorded once. The material was PBMCs, obtained on the day of the yellow fever booster vaccination. Receptors were obtained from a man in his thirties or forties who received the YFV17D yellow fever vaccine. Each CDR3 is given with its conserved first and last residue. The order of the fields is V gene, clone size, J gene, D gene, CDR3 protein, CDR3 DNA. The D gene is left open where the match is weak. A row's size may be missing; if present it is once, few, many or a size class.

TRBV5-1,-,TRBJ2-6,-,CASSLGGVAGANVLTF,TGCGCCAGCAGCTTGGGCGGGGTAGCTGGGGCCAACGTCCTGACTTTC
TRBV29-1,few,TRBJ2-1,TRBD1,CSGQGFDEQFF,TGCAGCGGACAGGGTTTCGATGAGCAGTTCTTC
TRBV6-5,many,TRBJ2-7,-,CASSYGSGVPNYEQYF,TGTGCCAGCAGTTATGGATCGGGGGTCCCTAACTACGAGCAGTACTTC
TRBV5-4,few,TRBJ1-1,TRBD1,CASSPDRVVEAFF,TGTGCCAGCAGCCCGGACAGGGTAGTTGAAGCTTTCTTT
TRBV25-1,many,TRBJ2-1,TRBD1,CASSEGQGPYNEQFF,TGTGCCAGCAGTGAAGGACAGGGGCCCTACAATGAGCAGTTCTTC
TRBV5-1,many,TRBJ2-7,TRBD2,CASSLGSGGGYEQYF,TGCGCCAGCAGCTTGGGTTCGGGAGGTGGCTACGAGCAGTACTTC
TRBV18,few,TRBJ2-1,TRBD2,CASAIGTSGEQFF,TGTGCCAGCGCGATTGGGACTAGCGGCGAGCAGTTCTTC
TRBV4-2,few,TRBJ2-3,TRBD2,CASSQRLTSSGSRDTQYF,TGTGCCAGCAGCCAACGCTTAACCTCTAGCGGGAGTAGGGATACGCAGTATTTT
TRBV19,few,TRBJ2-4,-,CASSRVGNIQYF,TGTGCCAGTTCTCGCGTGGGTAACATTCAGTACTTC
TRBV7-9,-,TRBJ2-3,-,CASSPGDWGSTDTQYF,TGTGCCAGCAGCCCTGGGGACTGGGGGAGCACAGATACGCAGTATTTT
TRBV20-1,many,TRBJ1-3,TRBD1,CSATPPGGSGNTIYF,TGCAGTGCAACCCCCCCAGGGGGCTCTGGAAACACCATATATTTT
TRBV12-3/TRBV12-4,few,TRBJ2-7,TRBD1,CASRVDREGEQYF,TGTGCCAGCAGGGTGGACAGGGAAGGCGAGCAGTACTTC
TRBV5-1,many,TRBJ2-6,-,CASSLGDSGANVLTF,TGTGCCAGCAGCTTAGGGGACTCTGGGGCCAACGTCCTGACTTTC
TRBV4-3,-,TRBJ2-7,TRBD2,CASSQDRGLAGNEQYF,TGCGCCAGCAGCCAAGATCGCGGACTAGCGGGCAACGAGCAGTACTTC
TRBV6-5,few,TRBJ1-5,-,CASSYSLNSNQPQHF,TGTGCCAGCAGTTATTCCCTTAATAGCAATCAGCCCCAGCATTTT
TRBV29-1,few,TRBJ1-1,TRBD1,CSVWDRGRAEAFF,TGCAGCGTCTGGGACAGGGGGCGAGCTGAAGCTTTCTTT
TRBV28,-,TRBJ2-7,TRBD1,CASSPPSTPGQGTYEQYF,TGTGCCAGCAGTCCCCCTTCAACACCGGGACAGGGAACCTACGAGCAGTACTTC
TRBV10-3,few,TRBJ2-5,-,CATNEGGMETQYF,TGTGCCACCAACGAAGGTGGCATGGAGACCCAGTACTTC
TRBV9,few,TRBJ2-5,-,CASSVEGLGGTQYF,TGTGCCAGCAGCGTAGAGGGACTCGGGGGGACCCAGTACTTC
TRBV5-1,-,TRBJ2-7,TRBD2,CASSWTSGDYEQYF,TGCGCCAGCAGCTGGACTAGCGGGGACTACGAGCAGTACTTC
TRBV6-2/TRBV6-3,-,TRBJ1-1,-,CASSPGRTDRNTEAFF,TGTGCCAGCAGCCCAGGGAGAACCGACAGGAACACTGAAGCTTTCTTT
TRBV18,-,TRBJ2-7,-,CASSPPAGSYEQYF,TGTGCCAGCTCACCACCGGCAGGCTCCTACGAGCAGTACTTC
TRBV7-3,few,TRBJ2-1,-,CASSLTGRDNEQFF,TGTGCCAGCAGCTTAACAGGCCGGGACAATGAGCAGTTCTTC
TRBV9,-,TRBJ2-7,TRBD1,CASSVAGDRNEQYF,TGTGCCAGCAGCGTAGCGGGGGACAGGAACGAGCAGTACTTC
TRBV7-9,-,TRBJ1-1,-,CASSPERGSTEAFF,TGTGCCAGCAGCCCAGAGAGGGGGAGCACTGAAGCTTTCTTT
TRBV19,few,TRBJ2-5,TRBD2,CASSGPPSGEETQYF,TGTGCCAGTAGTGGGCCCCCTAGCGGTGAAGAGACCCAGTACTTC
TRBV5-1,-,TRBJ2-2,-,CASTPGRNTGELFF,TGCGCCAGCACCCCCGGACGGAACACCGGGGAGCTGTTTTTT
TRBV11-2,-,TRBJ1-5,TRBD1,CASSLDAGGGQPQHF,TGTGCCAGCAGCTTAGATGCAGGGGGCGGTCAGCCCCAGCATTTT
TRBV5-4,-,TRBJ1-6,-,CASSLGDWVNSPLHF,TGTGCCAGCAGCTTGGGTGATTGGGTGAATTCACCCCTCCACTTT
TRBV7-2,-,TRBJ2-1,TRBD2,CASSLTSGIVNEQFF,TGTGCCAGCAGCTTGACTAGCGGGATCGTGAATGAGCAGTTCTTC
TRBV5-1,-,TRBJ1-2,-,CASSLAPSGYGYTF,TGCGCCAGCAGCTTGGCCCCCAGCGGGTATGGCTACACCTTC
TRBV18,few,TRBJ1-4,-,CASSPGGWEKLFF,TGTGCCAGCTCACCAGGGGGATGGGAAAAACTGTTTTTT
TRBV19,few,TRBJ1-1,-,CASSRNPGTPTEAFF,TGTGCCAGTAGTAGGAATCCCGGGACCCCCACTGAAGCTTTCTTT
TRBV28,few,TRBJ2-3,TRBD1,CATDRVATSTDTQYF,TGTGCCACCGACAGGGTTGCAACTAGCACAGATACGCAGTATTTT
TRBV27,few,TRBJ2-3,TRBD1,CASSRTGIITDTQYF,TGTGCCAGCAGTAGGACAGGGATAATCACAGATACGCAGTATTTT